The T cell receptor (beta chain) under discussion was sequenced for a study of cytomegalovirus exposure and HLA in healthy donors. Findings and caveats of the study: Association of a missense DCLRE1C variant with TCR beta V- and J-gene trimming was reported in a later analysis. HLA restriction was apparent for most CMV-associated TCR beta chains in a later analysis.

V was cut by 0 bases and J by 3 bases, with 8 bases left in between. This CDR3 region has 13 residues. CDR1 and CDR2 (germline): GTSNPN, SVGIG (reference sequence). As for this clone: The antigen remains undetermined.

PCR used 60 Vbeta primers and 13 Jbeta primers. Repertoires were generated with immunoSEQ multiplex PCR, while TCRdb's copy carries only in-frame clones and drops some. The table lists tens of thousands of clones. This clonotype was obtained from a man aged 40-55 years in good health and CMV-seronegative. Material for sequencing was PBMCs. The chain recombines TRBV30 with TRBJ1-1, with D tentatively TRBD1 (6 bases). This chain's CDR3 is CAWSVQGDTEAFF. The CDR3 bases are TGTGCCTGGAGTGTACAGGGTGACACTGAAGCTTTCTTT.